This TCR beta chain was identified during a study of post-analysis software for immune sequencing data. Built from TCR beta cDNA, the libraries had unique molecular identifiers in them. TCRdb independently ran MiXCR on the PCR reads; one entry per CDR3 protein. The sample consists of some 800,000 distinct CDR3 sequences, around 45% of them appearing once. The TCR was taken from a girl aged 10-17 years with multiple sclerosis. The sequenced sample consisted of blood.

The CDR3 bases are TGTGCCAGCAGTTTACCCGCGACCCAAGAGACCCAGTACTTC. This encodes CASSLPATQETQYF. The genes are TRBV28 and TRBJ2-5; D remains ambiguous. The CDR3 runs to 14 residues. V was shortened by 2 bases and J by 1 base, with 8 bases between the two germline ends. Germline V gene sequence: CDR1 MDHEN, CDR2 SYDVKM.